Given below is one TCR beta chain in context. Its specificity is not known. In each sample, at least 7 million PBMCs were isolated. These data come from a study of blood T cells in healthy people across ages. Primers used in a second PCR of about 7 to 12 cycles were a sample-barcoded 5' primer and a J-beta primer mix. TCRdb analysed the 5' RACE reads with MiXCR anew, one entry per CDR3 protein. The sample lists about 800,000 distinct CDR3 sequences; 46% were seen once. General study findings and limits: Across samples, TCR beta diversity tracked strongly with naive T cell percentage. It was the long-lived donors that had more naive CD4+ cells and higher diversity than aged donors. Across the age range, TCR beta diversity per million T cells fell in a roughly linear way.

The receptor was isolated from a man older than 75 in good health. The sample taken for sequencing was blood.

The CDR3 DNA sequence: TGCAGTGCTTTAGACGGCCGCACAGATACGCAGTATTTT. This sequence encodes CSALDGRTDTQYF. The chain links TRBV20-1 to TRBJ2-3; no clear D gene. V was clipped by 5 bases and J by 1 base, with 10 bases between them. This CDR3 is 13 amino acids long. Germline-derived CDR1 and CDR2 are DFQATT and SNEGSKA (reference sequence).